These 26 T cell receptor beta chains share one sample of origin, sequenced in a study of neoadjuvant anti-PD-1 for oral cavity cancer (dated by TCRdb to 2020 to 2023). The library came from the immunoSEQ multiplex PCR assay. This immuneACCESS table, as held by TCRdb, lists in-frame sequences with V and J called but not all clones. Of the missing ones, under half trace to an unresolved V gene in checked studies; the others have no known cause. This sample gives about 8,000 clones in total; around 70% of them show up just once. The ten largest clones represent around 2.8% of the sample. This sample's time point label indicates: after neoadjuvant nivolumab, at surgical resection. The sample was PBMCs, taken after nivolumab (anti-PD-1) treatment. Source of these receptors: a person between 40 and 85 years old with oral cavity squamous cell carcinoma.

CDR3 DNA: TGTGCCAGTACCGCGATTACAAGGCCCCTCTATGGCTACACCTTC. Amino acids: CASTAITRPLYGYTF. The chain uses TRBV19 and TRBJ1-2; no definite D call. The CDR3 consists of 15 residues. The V end was cut by 7 bases, the J end by 4 bases, with 19 bases between. Germline CDR1 LNHDA, CDR2 SQIVND (reference sequence).

Here the CDR3 DNA reads TGTGCCAGTATCCAGAGACAGGGGGCCGTTGAAGCTTTCTTT. It codes for CASIQRQGAVEAFF. The V and J genes are TRBV19 and TRBJ1-1, with 10 positions matching TRBD1. The junction had 9 bases not matched to a gene; V was cut back by 7 bases and J by 7 bases. CDR1 is LNHDA and CDR2 is SQIVND in the germline V gene (reference sequence). The CDR3 length is 14 residues.

The chain has TRBV18 and TRBJ1-2; a weak D match, TRBD1 (5 bases). CDR1 is KGHSH and CDR2 is LQKENI in the germline V gene. V lost 6 bases to trimming and J lost 4 bases, with 18 bases between them. This CDR3 has 15 residues. The CDR3 coding sequence is TGTGCCAGCTCTCCCCCCCTGGCAGGGATCTATGGCTACACCTTC. It encodes CASSPPLAGIYGYTF. Full variable domain (missing parts from reference TRBV18 and TRBJ1-2): NAGVMQNPRHLVRRRGQEARLRCSPMKGHSHVYWYRQLPEEGLKFMVYLQKENIIDESGMPKERFSAEFPKEGPSILRIQQVVRGDSAAYFCASSPPLAGIYGYTFGSGTRLTVV.

A single count supports this clone. The chain is built from TRBV4-3 and TRBJ1-2; no definite D call. CDR3 length: 18 amino acids. Germline assignment: CDR1 LGHNA and CDR2 YSLEER. V dropped 0 bases and J dropped 4 bases, with 21 bases sitting between them. In nucleotides, the CDR3 is TGCGCCAGCAGCCAAGACATGAGATCCGGGAACAGAGCCTATGGCTACACCTTC. Protein: CASSQDMRSGNRAYGYTF.

The chain joins TRBV7-9 to TRBJ2-5; tentative D call: TRBD1 (5 bases). Germline V lookup: CDR1 SEHNR, CDR2 FQNEAQ (reference sequence). The CDR3 spans 14 residues. Trimming left V 0 bases short and J 5 bases short, with 10 bases between. DNA of the CDR3: TGTGCCAGCAGCTTAGCGATGGGGCGGGAGACCCAGTACTTC. Encoded protein: CASSLAMGRETQYF. Full variable domain (missing parts from reference TRBV7-9 and TRBJ2-5): DTGVSQNPRHKITKRGQNVTFRCDPISEHNRLYWYRQTLGQGPEFLTYFQNEAQLEKSRLLSDRFSAERPKGSFSTLEIQRTEQGDSAMYLCASSLAMGRETQYFGPGTRLLVL.

The chain combines TRBV6-1 with TRBJ2-3; D possibly corresponds to TRBD1 (6 bases). Per germline, CDR1 MNHNS and CDR2 SASEGT. This CDR3 contains 15 residues. Trimming cost V 9 bases and J 0 bases, with 16 bases left between them. CDR3 nucleotides: TGTGCCAGTGCAGTCCTACAGGGTAGCACAGATACGCAGTATTTT. Translation: CASAVLQGSTDTQYF.

The V and J genes are TRBV7-9 and TRBJ2-2, with TRBD1 matching over 8 bases. V trimming: 5 bases; J trimming: 4 bases; junction bases outside the gene matches: 9. The CDR3 has 16 amino acids. Germline loops: CDR1 SEHNR, CDR2 FQNEAQ (reference sequence). For the CDR3, the DNA is TGTGCCAGCAGCCCGCGTCGGGACAGGATCACCGGGGAGCTGTTTTTT. It encodes CASSPRRDRITGELFF.

The gene calls are TRBV30 and TRBJ1-4; D is possibly TRBD1 (5 bases). The CDR3 extends over 13 amino acids. V was shortened by 7 bases and J by 0 bases, with 9 bases between the two germline ends. Germline V gene data show CDR1 as GTSNPN and CDR2 as SVGIG (reference sequence). The CDR3 region has the DNA TGTGCCTTTGCAGGGTCAACTAATGAAAAACTGTTTTTT. Amino acid sequence: CAFAGSTNEKLFF. Full variable domain (missing parts from reference TRBV30 and TRBJ1-4): SQTIHQWPATLVQPVGSPLSLECTVEGTSNPNLYWYRQAAGRGLQLLFYSVGIGQISSEVPQNLSASRPQDRQFILSSKKLLLSDSGFYLCAFAGSTNEKLFFGSGTQLSVL.

This sequence joins TRBV11-2 and TRBJ2-1; D gene uncertain. This CDR3 is 13 amino acids long. The germline V and J ends were trimmed by 0 bases and 7 bases, with 7 bases remaining between them. Germline V gene sequence: CDR1 SGHAT, CDR2 FQNNGV. The CDR3, as DNA: TGTGCCAGCAGCTTAGATTTAAAAAATGAGCAGTTCTTC. This encodes CASSLDLKNEQFF.

The chain joins TRBV10-3 to TRBJ2-7, with D perhaps matching TRBD1 (5 bases). Trimming shortened V by 3 bases and J by 5 bases, and 14 bases separated the two germline ends. This CDR3 contains 14 residues. Germline lookup yields CDR1 ENHRY and CDR2 SYGVKD. The CDR3 sequence: CAISDRDRANEQYF. The CDR3 coding sequence is TGTGCCATCAGTGACCGAGACAGAGCGAACGAGCAGTACTTC.

V usage is TRBV28 and J usage is TRBJ1-2; D uncertain. The germline V gene has CDR1 MDHEN and CDR2 SYDVKM. This CDR3 has 14 amino acids. V was clipped by 2 bases and J by 0 bases, with 7 bases between them. Here the CDR3 reads CASSLTTTNYGYTF. In DNA form, the CDR3 reads TGTGCCAGCAGTTTAACCACTACTAACTATGGCTACACCTTC.

The V and J genes are TRBV19 and TRBJ2-2; D may be TRBD1 (5 bases). V lost 4 bases and J 4 bases, leaving 13 bases between the germline ends. The CDR3 has 15 amino acids. CDR1 LNHDA and CDR2 SQIVND come from the germline V gene (reference sequence). This CDR3 is CASSNPRQITGELFF. The CDR3 DNA reads TGTGCCAGTAGTAACCCCAGACAGATCACCGGGGAGCTGTTTTTT.

The chain links TRBV4-3 to TRBJ2-2, with D possibly matching TRBD2 (5 bases). Trimming cost V 1 base and J 4 bases, with 10 bases left between them. The CDR3 extends over 15 amino acids. CDR1 and CDR2 from the germline V gene are LGHNA and YSLEER. DNA for the CDR3: TGCGCCAGCAGCCAAGCGGGAACTTTCACCGGGGAGCTGTTTTTT. It encodes CASSQAGTFTGELFF.

The genes are TRBV28 and TRBJ1-4, with 7 bases fitting TRBD1. This CDR3 is 15 amino acids long. The V segment lost 6 bases and the J segment 3 bases; nucleotides outside the gene matches: 7. CDR1 and CDR2 from the germline V gene are MDHEN and SYDVKM. The CDR3, as DNA: TGTGCCAGCAGACCATTAGACAGGGCTAATGAAAAACTGTTTTTT. It encodes CASRPLDRANEKLFF.

The CDR3 here is CASSLDRNTEAFF. The CDR3 region has the DNA TGTGCCAGCAGCTTAGACAGGAACACTGAAGCTTTCTTT. The chain couples TRBV11-2 to TRBJ1-1; no reliable D call. Per the germline V gene, CDR1 is SGHAT and CDR2 is FQNNGV. V was shortened by 0 bases and J by 1 base, with 3 bases between the two germline ends. This CDR3 contains 13 residues.

This clone was recorded a few times. The rearrangement uses TRBV11-1 and TRBJ2-7; possible D gene TRBD1, 5 bases. Looked up from germline, CDR1 is SGHAT and CDR2 is FQDESV (reference sequence). Trimming cost V 3 bases and J 0 bases, with 15 bases left between them. This CDR3 comprises 16 residues. CDR3 in amino acids: CASSFLADRISYEQYF. DNA of the CDR3: TGTGCCAGCAGCTTCCTGGCCGACAGAATCTCCTACGAGCAGTACTTC.

V gene TRBV5-4 combines with J gene TRBJ1-2; 8 positions match TRBD1. The CDR3 extends over 12 amino acids. Germline V gene data show CDR1 as SGHNT and CDR2 as YYREEE (reference sequence). Trimming took 4 bases from V and 8 from J; bases not matched to a gene: 4. For the CDR3, the DNA is TGTGCCAGCAGCGGGGACAGGACCGGCTACACCTTC. Protein sequence: CASSGDRTGYTF.

The chain has TRBV7-2 and TRBJ1-4; D remains unclear. Trimming pared 2 bases from V and 5 bases from J, leaving 3 bases between. The length of the CDR3 is 12 residues. Germline-derived CDR1 and CDR2 are SGHTA and FQGNSA. CDR3 sequence (DNA): TGTGCCAGCAGCTTACCGAATGAAAAACTGTTTTTT. Protein product: CASSLPNEKLFF.

This clone showed up just a few times. The rearrangement links TRBV18 to TRBJ1-1, with a weak D call TRBD1 (5 bases). The CDR3 runs 15 residues. In germline, CDR1 is KGHSH, CDR2 LQKENI. Trimming shortened V by 0 bases and J by 3 bases, and 11 bases separated the two germline ends. CDR3 sequence: CASSPPPGGYTEAFF. CDR3 DNA: TGTGCCAGCTCACCACCTCCGGGGGGTTACACTGAAGCTTTCTTT.

J is TRBJ2-1 and V is TRBV30; TRBD2 matches at 11 bases. Germline CDR1 and CDR2: GTSNPN and SVGIG (reference sequence). V shed 3 bases, J shed 7 bases, and the junction held 8 bases outside the gene matches. This CDR3 has 15 amino acids. As DNA, the CDR3 is TGTGCCTGGAGCGTAGCGGGGGGGGTGATGAATGAGCAGTTCTTC. The encoded protein is CAWSVAGGVMNEQFF. The full variable domain, its missing parts supplied by reference TRBV30 and TRBJ2-1, is SQTIHQWPATLVQPVGSPLSLECTVEGTSNPNLYWYRQAAGRGLQLLFYSVGIGQISSEVPQNLSASRPQDRQFILSSKKLLLSDSGFYLCAWSVAGGVMNEQFFGPGTRLTVL.

The chain uses TRBV2 and TRBJ2-5; 15 bases fit TRBD2. J lost 5 bases, V lost 6 bases, and 7 bases had no gene match. Germline CDR1 SNHLY, CDR2 FYNNEI. There are 16 residues in the CDR3. The chain's CDR3 is CASRAGTSGGSETQYF. The CDR3 region has the DNA TGTGCCAGCAGAGCCGGGACTAGCGGGGGGAGTGAGACCCAGTACTTC.

The chain couples TRBV6-1 to TRBJ2-1; D remains ambiguous. Germline CDR1 is MNHNS and CDR2 is SASEGT. V lost 10 bases and J lost 0, with 10 bases in between. The CDR3 length is 13 residues. CDR3 residues: CATDGRSYNEQFF. The CDR3 DNA sequence: TGTGCCACCGACGGACGCTCCTACAATGAGCAGTTCTTC.

The V and J genes are TRBV7-2 and TRBJ1-5, with D possibly matching TRBD1 (5 bases). The CDR3 consists of 15 residues. Between the trimmed V and J ends, which lost 0 bases and 3 bases, there was a span of 9 bases. The germline V gene has CDR1 SGHTA and CDR2 FQGNSA. This CDR3 is CASSLAPGSNQPQHF. The CDR3 DNA reads as TGTGCCAGCAGCTTAGCGCCAGGGTCCAATCAGCCCCAGCATTTT. Variable domain in full (rest from reference TRBV7-2 and TRBJ1-5): GAGVSQSPSNKVTEKGKDVELRCDPISGHTALYWYRQSLGQGLEFLIYFQGNSAPDKSGLPSDRFSAERTGGSVSTLTIQRTQQEDSAVYLCASSLAPGSNQPQHFGDGTRLSIL.

The chain uses TRBV7-2 and TRBJ1-1, with TRBD1 as a possible D gene (6 bases). V lost 3 bases and J lost 2, with 13 bases in between. Looked up from germline, CDR1 is SGHTA and CDR2 is FQGNSA. This CDR3 comprises 15 residues. The CDR3, as DNA: TGTGCCAGCAGCTTGGGGGGCGGGGCTAACACTGAAGCTTTCTTT. Its protein product is CASSLGGGANTEAFF.

The CDR3 loop is CASSEPGKSNEQFF. Here the CDR3 DNA reads TGTGCCAGCAGTGAGCCCGGGAAGAGCAATGAGCAGTTCTTC. The gene calls are TRBV6-1 and TRBJ2-1, with TRBD2 as a possible D gene (5 bases). Trimming took 3 bases from V and 6 from J, leaving 12 bases between them. The CDR3 loop spans 14 amino acids. Germline V lookup: CDR1 MNHNS, CDR2 SASEGT.

This chain uses TRBV6-1 with TRBJ1-5; 10 bases align to TRBD1. Germline CDR1 MNHNS, CDR2 SASEGT. The CDR3 contains 14 residues. V lost 1 base, J lost 14 bases, and 8 bases stayed unmatched. The CDR3 loop is CASSEVSLGTGEHF. The DNA of the CDR3 is TGTGCCAGCAGTGAAGTCAGCCTCGGGACAGGGGAGCATTTT.